Included here is one TCR beta chain sequence, with context. This clonotype was picked up one time. Its specific antigen is unknown. Qualities for individual bases were not recorded, and no much larger clone is one base off. A lone read is weak support. This specimen belongs to a study of regulatory T cells in long-lasting Graves disease (dated by TCRdb to the early 2020s). Turning to the overall study: Antithyroid drugs had been taken for less than 3 months by newly diagnosed Graves' disease patients. Peripheral blood TCR sequencing and RNA sequencing compared persistent Graves' disease patients with newly diagnosed Graves' disease patients. The study was conducted in China and was registered as a clinical trial. A total of roughly 33 samples underwent TCR sequencing: some 13 from persistent and some 20 from newly diagnosed Graves' disease patients. The paper's findings and limits, for the study overall: Sequencing and analysis were restricted to the TCR beta chain. The small sample size was acknowledged by the authors as a limitation that may reduce accuracy. Preferential use of TRBV28, TRBJ1-2 and TRBJ2-5 was observed in persistent disease, whereas TRBV20-1 and TRBJ2-1 were favored in newly diagnosed disease. Patients with persistent disease shared more public clonotypes (about 3,000) than newly diagnosed patients did (about 1,000). Only peripheral blood was studied, because thyroid tissue, the primary lesion, was inaccessible. Lower TCR Shannon entropy and fewer highly expanded clones were observed in persistent Graves' disease patients than in newly diagnosed patients, which suggested clonal expansion.

The library was obtained by multiplex PCR. The sequencer was an Illumina HiSeq 4000. To build TCR beta libraries, CDR3 regions were amplified by Arm-PCR using iRepertoire HTBI primers. PCR products were gel purified before sequencing. The original methods were these. A total of roughly 58 TRBV and under 15 TRBJ segments were identified across samples and were used for gene usage analysis of CDR3 amino acid clonotypes. COPE and FqMerger were used to merge the filtered high-quality paired reads into contigs. Contigs were aligned with BLAST to IMGT TRBV, TRBD and TRBJ reference genes, and CDR3 was defined per IMGT. Any clonotype with a frequency above 0.1% was counted as a highly expanded clone. Repertoire diversity was measured by Shannon entropy, and V-J evenness by the Gini coefficient. Public clonotypes were defined as clonotypes shared by more than one individual. TCRdb passed the public sequencing reads through fastp at Q25 and MiXCR, retaining productive beta sequences. Records with the same CDR3 protein are collapsed into one entry carrying the most frequent genes and DNA. The V and J calls follow TCRdb's processing rather than the paper's. For this sample there are around 400,000 distinct CDR3 sequences; about a sixth appear just once. 20% to 25% of the sample belongs to the ten largest clones.

At the junction V is shortened by 5 bases and J by 3 bases, with 8 bases in between. From the cysteine through the phenylalanine, the CDR3 covers 13 amino acids. CDR3 DNA is the only sequence kept; it has 39 bases, read in frame from the first base. As encoded in the germline V gene, CDR1 is MNHNS while CDR2 is SASEGT. This sample's time point label indicates: newly diagnosed GD, antithyroid drugs for less than 3 months. RNA was extracted from PBMCs in TRIzol for both TCR sequencing and RNA sequencing. Graves' disease was diagnosed according to American Thyroid Association guidelines. Patients were recruited from an endocrinology department in Xi'an, China. Each patient gave roughly 8.4 milliliters of peripheral blood, collected in an EDTA anticoagulant tube. Ficoll Paque Plus density gradient separation was used to isolate PBMCs, and no further T cell sorting was performed. An Agilent 2100 Bioanalyzer and agarose gel were used to check RNA quality, while a NanoDrop 2000 measured RNA concentration.

The sequencing used peripheral blood mononuclear cells (PBMCs), collected at new diagnosis, from a patient treated with antithyroid drugs. The V gene is TRBV6-1 and the J gene is TRBJ2-1; the D gene assignment is ambiguous. The source of this sequence is a female donor with Graves disease. The CDR3 reads as follows: CASSRSVYNEQFF. The DNA sequence reads TGTGCCAGCAGTCGCTCCGTCTACAATGAGCAGTTCTTC.